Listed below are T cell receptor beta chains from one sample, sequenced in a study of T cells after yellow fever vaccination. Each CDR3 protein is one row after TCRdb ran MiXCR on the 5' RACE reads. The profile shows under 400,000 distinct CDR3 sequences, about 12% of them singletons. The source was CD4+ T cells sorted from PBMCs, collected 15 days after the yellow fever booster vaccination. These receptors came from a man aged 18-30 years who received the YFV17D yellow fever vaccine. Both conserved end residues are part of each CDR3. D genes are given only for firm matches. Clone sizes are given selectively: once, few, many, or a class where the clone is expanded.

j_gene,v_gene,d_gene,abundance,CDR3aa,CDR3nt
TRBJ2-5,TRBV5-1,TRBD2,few,CASSLASGLVRETQYF,TGCGCCAGCAGCTTGGCCTCGGGACTAGTAAGAGAGACCCAGTACTTC
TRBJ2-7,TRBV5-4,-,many,CASSLAGREQYF,TGTGCCAGCAGCTTGGCGGGGCGGGAGCAGTACTTC
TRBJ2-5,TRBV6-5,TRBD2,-,CASSYSGSGGEETQYF,TGTGCCAGCAGTTACTCCGGTAGCGGGGGGGAAGAGACCCAGTACTTC
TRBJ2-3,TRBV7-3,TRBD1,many,CASSLDRSSTDTQYF,TGTGCCAGCAGCTTGGACAGGAGCAGCACAGATACGCAGTATTTT
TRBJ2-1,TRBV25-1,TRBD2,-,CASSVWAKRGANNEQFF,TGTGCCAGCAGTGTTTGGGCTAAGCGGGGGGCCAACAATGAGCAGTTCTTC
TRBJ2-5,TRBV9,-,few,CASSVGPDETQYF,TGTGCCAGCAGCGTAGGGCCGGACGAGACCCAGTACTTC
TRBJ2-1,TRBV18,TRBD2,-,CASSPLDWTGGPRNEQFF,TGTGCCAGCTCACCATTAGATTGGACGGGGGGGCCCCGAAATGAGCAGTTCTTC
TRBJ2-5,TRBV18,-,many,CASSPSQGRETQYF,TGTGCCAGCTCACCATCGCAGGGTCGCGAGACCCAGTACTTC
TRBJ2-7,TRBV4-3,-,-,CASSYSGQSGEQYF,TGCGCCAGCAGCTACTCGGGTCAATCGGGGGAGCAGTACTTC
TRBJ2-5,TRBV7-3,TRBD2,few,CASSSAPSGGLRKTQYF,TGTGCCAGCAGCTCAGCCCCTAGCGGGGGGCTTCGGAAGACCCAGTACTTC
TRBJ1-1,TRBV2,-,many,CASEYMNTEAFF,TGTGCCAGTGAGTACATGAACACTGAAGCTTTCTTT
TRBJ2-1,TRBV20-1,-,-,CSARDTGYEQFF,TGCAGTGCTAGGGACACAGGGTACGAGCAGTTCTTC
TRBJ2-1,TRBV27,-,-,CASSLSPGTTYNEQFF,TGTGCCAGCAGTTTATCCCCCGGGACAACATACAATGAGCAGTTCTTC
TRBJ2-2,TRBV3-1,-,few,CASSQAALTGELFF,TGTGCCAGCAGCCAAGCCGCCCTGACCGGGGAGCTGTTTTTT
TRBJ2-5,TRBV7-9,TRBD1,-,CASSLGDRGVRETQYF,TGTGCCAGCAGCTTAGGGGACAGGGGGGTCCGAGAGACCCAGTACTTC
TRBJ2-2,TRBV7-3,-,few,CASSLALAYGPGELFF,TGTGCCAGCAGCTTAGCTCTGGCGTATGGACCCGGGGAGCTGTTTTTT
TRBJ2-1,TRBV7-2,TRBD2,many,CASSGIAGGGVEQFF,TGTGCCAGCAGCGGGATCGCGGGGGGCGGGGTGGAGCAGTTCTTC
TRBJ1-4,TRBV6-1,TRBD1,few,CASSEALSRQGGEKLFF,TGTGCCAGCAGTGAAGCGCTTTCTAGACAGGGCGGGGAAAAACTGTTTTTT
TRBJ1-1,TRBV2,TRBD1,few,CASIVTGETEAFF,TGTGCCAGCATTGTTACAGGGGAGACTGAAGCTTTCTTT
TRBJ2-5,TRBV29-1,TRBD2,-,CSVAVLAGRETQYF,TGCAGCGTTGCTGTACTAGCGGGGCGAGAGACCCAGTACTTC
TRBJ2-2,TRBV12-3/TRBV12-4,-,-,CASSLLVNGELFF,TGTGCCAGCAGTTTATTGGTTAACGGGGAGCTGTTTTTT
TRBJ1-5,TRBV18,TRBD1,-,CASSSGQGAGQPQHF,TGTGCCAGCTCAAGCGGACAGGGGGCGGGCCAGCCCCAGCATTTT
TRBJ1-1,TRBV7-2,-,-,CASSIKVGNTEAFF,TGTGCCAGCAGTATTAAGGTGGGGAACACTGAAGCTTTCTTT
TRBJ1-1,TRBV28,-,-,CASVDGAGYYTEAFF,TGTGCCAGCGTGGATGGGGCAGGGTATTACACTGAAGCTTTCTTT
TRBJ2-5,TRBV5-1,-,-,CASSDSGVRGTQYF,TGCGCCAGCAGCGACTCCGGCGTCCGCGGGACCCAGTACTTC
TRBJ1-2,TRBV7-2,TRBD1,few,CASSLGGDRNYGYTF,TGTGCCAGCAGCTTAGGTGGGGACAGGAATTATGGCTACACCTTC
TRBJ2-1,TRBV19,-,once,CASSIGEGREQFF,TGTGCCAGTAGTATAGGAGAGGGGAGGGAGCAGTTCTTC
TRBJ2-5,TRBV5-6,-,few,CASSPRDYETQYF,TGTGCCAGCAGCCCCCGGGATTACGAGACCCAGTACTTC
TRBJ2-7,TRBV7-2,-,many,CASSLEGSTYEQYF,TGTGCCAGCAGCTTAGAGGGCTCAACCTACGAGCAGTACTTC
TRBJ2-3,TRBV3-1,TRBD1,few,CASSHDRDDTQYF,TGTGCCAGCAGCCACGACAGGGATGATACGCAGTATTTT
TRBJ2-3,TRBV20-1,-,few,CSAEQVTDTQYF,TGCAGTGCAGAGCAGGTCACAGATACGCAGTATTTT
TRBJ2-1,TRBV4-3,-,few,CASSQDLGGEQFF,TGCGCCAGCAGCCAAGATCTCGGGGGCGAGCAGTTCTTC
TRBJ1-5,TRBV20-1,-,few,CSAREPRGGQPQHF,TGCAGTGCTAGAGAGCCCCGGGGGGGTCAGCCCCAGCATTTT
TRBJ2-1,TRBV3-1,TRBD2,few,CASSRAGSLGNEQFF,TGTGCCAGCAGCCGAGCGGGGTCCCTCGGGAATGAGCAGTTCTTC
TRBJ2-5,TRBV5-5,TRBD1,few,CASSPGQGKETQYF,TGTGCCAGCAGCCCGGGACAGGGAAAAGAGACCCAGTACTTC
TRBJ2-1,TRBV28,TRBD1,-,CASSSSGTGLDEQFF,TGTGCCAGCAGTTCCTCCGGGACAGGGTTGGATGAGCAGTTCTTC
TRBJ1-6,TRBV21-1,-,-,CASSARSTADCSCNSPLHF,TGTGCCAGCAGCGCCCGCTCTACAGCCGATTGTTCCTGTAATTCACCCCTCCACTTT
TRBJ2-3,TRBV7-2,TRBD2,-,CASSLRVVRTSGGRTDTQYF,TGTGCCAGCAGCTTAAGGGTAGTTAGGACTAGCGGGGGTCGCACAGATACGCAGTATTTT
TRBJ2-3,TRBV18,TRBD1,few,CASSPAGTADTQYF,TGTGCCAGCTCACCGGCCGGGACAGCAGATACGCAGTATTTT
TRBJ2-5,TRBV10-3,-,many,CAISAGDGQETQYF,TGTGCCATCAGTGCAGGGGACGGCCAAGAGACCCAGTACTTC
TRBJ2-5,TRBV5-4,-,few,CASSPDYWSQETQYF,TGTGCCAGCAGCCCCGACTACTGGTCCCAAGAGACCCAGTACTTC
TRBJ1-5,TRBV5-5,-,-,CASSLAPRAEEYQPQHF,TGTGCCAGCAGCTTGGCCCCCAGGGCTGAAGAGTATCAGCCCCAGCATTTT
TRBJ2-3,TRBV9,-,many,CASSDTDTQYF,TGTGCCAGCAGCGACACAGATACGCAGTATTTT
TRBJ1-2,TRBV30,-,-,CAWGRRAGFNGYTF,TGTGCCTGGGGACGACGGGCAGGGTTCAATGGCTACACCTTC
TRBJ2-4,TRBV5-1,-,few,CASSLDGSWPSRIQYF,TGCGCCAGCAGCTTGGACGGCTCCTGGCCAAGCCGCATTCAGTACTTC
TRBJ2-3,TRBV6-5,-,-,CASRGTSQGTDTQYF,TGTGCCAGCCGAGGGACTTCCCAGGGCACAGATACGCAGTATTTT
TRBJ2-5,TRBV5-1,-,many,CASSLVGETQYF,TGTGCCAGCAGCTTAGTAGGGGAGACCCAGTACTTC
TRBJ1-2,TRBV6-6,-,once,CASSYPVGYTF,TGTGCCAGCAGTTACCCGGTCGGCTACACCTTC
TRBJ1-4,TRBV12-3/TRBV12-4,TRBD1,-,CASSFLVGSGDRGEKLFF,TGTGCCAGCAGTTTTTTAGTTGGATCTGGTGACAGGGGGGAAAAACTGTTTTTT
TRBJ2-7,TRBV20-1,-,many,CSARMPASSYEQYF,TGCAGTGCTAGAATGCCCGCTAGCTCCTACGAGCAGTACTTC
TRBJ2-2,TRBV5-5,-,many,CASSRQTGELFF,TGTGCCAGCAGCCGACAGACCGGGGAGCTGTTTTTT
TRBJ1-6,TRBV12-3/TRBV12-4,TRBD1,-,CASTPRDRGNSPLHF,TGTGCCAGCACTCCCCGGGACAGGGGTAATTCACCCCTCCACTTT
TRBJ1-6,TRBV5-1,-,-,CASSRDGESSPLHF,TGCGCCAGCAGCCGGGACGGCGAGAGTTCACCCCTCCACTTT
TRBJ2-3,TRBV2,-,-,CASRRGPTDTQYF,TGTGCCAGCAGACGGGGGCCCACAGATACGCAGTATTTT
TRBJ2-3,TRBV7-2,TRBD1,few,CASSPAMTGVDTQYF,TGTGCCAGCAGCCCAGCCATGACAGGGGTAGATACGCAGTATTTT